The clone carrying this TCR beta chain was counted many times. Antigen: not known. TCR beta CDR3 sequences were amplified from RNA transcripts. Carried out on the TCR CDR3, a first-round RT-PCR used the HTBI primer set. TCRdb called the multiplex PCR reads again in MiXCR, with one record for every CDR3 protein. The data show about 500,000 distinct CDR3 sequences, approximately 15% seen once. Exclusion of patients followed from uncontrolled infection, other autoimmune disease, pregnancy or lactation. Diagnoses used clinical symptoms, serum thyroxine and TRAb, thyroid ultrasound and orbital computed tomography. Germline loops: CDR1 LNHDA, CDR2 SQIVND (reference sequence). The CDR3 spans 16 residues. V lost 8 bases to trimming and J lost 2 bases; unmatched junction nucleotides: 2. This record comes from a study of T cells in Graves' hyperthyroidism and ophthalmopathy. Broader study findings: A 13 V-J signature model discriminated ophthalmopathy versus stable hyperthyroidism. Before onset, by a median of approximately 6.2 months, the model predicted ophthalmopathy.

The TCR comes from a woman aged 18-29 years with Graves' hyperthyroidism. Specimen: blood. The chain uses TRBV19 and TRBJ2-6, with 14 bases identical to TRBD2. CDR3 in DNA: TGTGCCAGTGGACTAGCGGGAGGTACTGGGGCCAACGTCCTGACTTTC. Residues: CASGLAGGTGANVLTF.